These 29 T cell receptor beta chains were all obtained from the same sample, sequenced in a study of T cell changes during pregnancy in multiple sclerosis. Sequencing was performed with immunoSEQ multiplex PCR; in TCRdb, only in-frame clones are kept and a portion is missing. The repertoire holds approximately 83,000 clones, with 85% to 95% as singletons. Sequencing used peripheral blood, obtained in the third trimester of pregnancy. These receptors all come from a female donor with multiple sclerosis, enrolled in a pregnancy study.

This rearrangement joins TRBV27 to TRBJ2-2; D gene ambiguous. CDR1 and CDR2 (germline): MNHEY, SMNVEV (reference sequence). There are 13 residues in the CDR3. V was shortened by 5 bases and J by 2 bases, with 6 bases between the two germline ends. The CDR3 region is CASSPRNTGELFF. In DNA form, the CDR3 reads TGTGCCAGCAGTCCCCGTAACACCGGGGAGCTGTTTTTT.

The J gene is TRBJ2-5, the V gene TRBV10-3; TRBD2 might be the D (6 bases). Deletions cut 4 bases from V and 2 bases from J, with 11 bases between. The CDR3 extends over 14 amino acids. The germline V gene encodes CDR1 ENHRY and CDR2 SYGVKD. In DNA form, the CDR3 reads TGTGCCATCAGTGGGGGGGATCCGCAAGAGACCCAGTACTTC. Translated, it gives CAISGGDPQETQYF.

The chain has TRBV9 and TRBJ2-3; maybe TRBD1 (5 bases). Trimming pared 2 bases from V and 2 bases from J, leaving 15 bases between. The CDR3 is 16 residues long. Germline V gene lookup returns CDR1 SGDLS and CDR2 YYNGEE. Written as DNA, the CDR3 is TGTGCCAGCAGCGTTGGGGCTTCCTTGTTCACAGATACGCAGTATTTT. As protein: CASSVGASLFTDTQYF.

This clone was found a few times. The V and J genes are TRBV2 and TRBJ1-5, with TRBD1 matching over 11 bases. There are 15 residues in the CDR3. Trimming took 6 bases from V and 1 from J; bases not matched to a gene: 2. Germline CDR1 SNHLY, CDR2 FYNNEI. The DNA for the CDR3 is TGTGCCAGCAGGGACAGGGGGCTCAGCAATCAGCCCCAGCATTTT. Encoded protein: CASRDRGLSNQPQHF. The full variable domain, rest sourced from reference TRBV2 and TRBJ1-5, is EPEVTQTPSHQVTQMGQEVILRCVPISNHLYFYWYRQILGQKVEFLVSFYNNEISEKSEIFDDQFSVERPDGSNFTLKIRSTKLEDSAMYFCASRDRGLSNQPQHFGDGTRLSIL.

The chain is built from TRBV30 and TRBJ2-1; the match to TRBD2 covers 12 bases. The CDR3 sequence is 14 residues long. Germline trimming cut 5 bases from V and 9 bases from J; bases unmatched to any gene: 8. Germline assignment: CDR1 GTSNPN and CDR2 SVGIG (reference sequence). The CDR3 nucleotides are TGTGCCTGGGAGCCGGGACTAGCGGGTGGTGAGCAGTTCTTC. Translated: CAWEPGLAGGEQFF.

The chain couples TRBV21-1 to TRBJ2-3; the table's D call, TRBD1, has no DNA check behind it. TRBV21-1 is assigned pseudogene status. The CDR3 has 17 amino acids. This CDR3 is CASSKSTGGISTDTQYF. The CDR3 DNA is TGTGCCAGCAGCAAATCCACAGGGGGCATTTCCACAGATACGCAGTATTTT.

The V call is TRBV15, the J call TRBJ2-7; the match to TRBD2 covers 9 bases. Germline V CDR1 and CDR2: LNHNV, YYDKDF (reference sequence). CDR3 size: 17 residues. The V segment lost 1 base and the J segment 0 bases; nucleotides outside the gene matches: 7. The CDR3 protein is CATSRVIGAGGSYEQYF. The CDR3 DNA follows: TGTGCCACCAGCAGAGTCATTGGAGCGGGAGGCTCCTACGAGCAGTACTTC. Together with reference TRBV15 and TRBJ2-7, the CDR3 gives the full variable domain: DAMVIQNPRYQVTQFGKPVTLSCSQTLNHNVMYWYQQKSSQAPKLLFHYYDKDFNNEADTPDNFQSRRPNTSFCFLDIRSPGLGDTAMYLCATSRVIGAGGSYEQYFGPGTRLTVT.

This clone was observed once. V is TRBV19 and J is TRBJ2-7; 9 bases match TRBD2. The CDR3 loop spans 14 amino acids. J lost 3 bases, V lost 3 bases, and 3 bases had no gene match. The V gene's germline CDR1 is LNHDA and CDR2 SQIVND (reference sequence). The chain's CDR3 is CASSIAGGYYEQYF. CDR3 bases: TGTGCCAGTAGTATCGCGGGAGGGTACTACGAGCAGTACTTC.

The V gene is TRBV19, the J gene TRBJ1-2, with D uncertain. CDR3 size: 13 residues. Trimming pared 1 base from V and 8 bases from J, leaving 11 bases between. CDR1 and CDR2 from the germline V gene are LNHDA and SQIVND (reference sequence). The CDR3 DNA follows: TGTGCCAGTAGTATAGGTCAGAGGGAGGGCTACACCTTC. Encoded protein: CASSIGQREGYTF.

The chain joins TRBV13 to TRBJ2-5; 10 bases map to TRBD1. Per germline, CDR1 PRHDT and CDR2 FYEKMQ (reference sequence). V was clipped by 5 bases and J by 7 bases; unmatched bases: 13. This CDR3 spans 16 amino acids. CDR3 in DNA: TGTGCCAGCAGCACGGGACAGGGGATTTCTTCAGGGACCCAGTACTTC. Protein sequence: CASSTGQGISSGTQYF.

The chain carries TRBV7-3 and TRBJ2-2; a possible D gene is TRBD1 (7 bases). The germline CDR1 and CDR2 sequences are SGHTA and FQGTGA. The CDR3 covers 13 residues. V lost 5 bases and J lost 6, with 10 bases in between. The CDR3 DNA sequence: TGTGCCAGCAGCCGCGGGACAGCCGGGGAGCTGTTTTTT. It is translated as CASSRGTAGELFF.

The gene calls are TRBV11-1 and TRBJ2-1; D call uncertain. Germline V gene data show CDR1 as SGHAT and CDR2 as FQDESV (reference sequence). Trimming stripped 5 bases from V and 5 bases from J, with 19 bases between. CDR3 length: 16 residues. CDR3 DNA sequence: TGTGCCAGCAGCCCGGGTTGGAGTGGTAATGACAATGAGCAGTTCTTC. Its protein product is CASSPGWSGNDNEQFF. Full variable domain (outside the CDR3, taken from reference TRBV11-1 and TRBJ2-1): EAEVAQSPRYKITEKSQAVAFWCDPISGHATLYWYRQILGQGPELLVQFQDESVVDDSQLPKDRFSAERLKGVDSTLKIQPAELGDSAMYLCASSPGWSGNDNEQFFGPGTRLTVL.

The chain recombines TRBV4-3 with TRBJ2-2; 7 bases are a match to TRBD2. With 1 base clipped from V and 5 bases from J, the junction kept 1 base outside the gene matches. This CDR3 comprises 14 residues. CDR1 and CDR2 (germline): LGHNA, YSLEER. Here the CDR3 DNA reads TGCGCCAGCAGCCAAGCACTAGCGACCGGGGAGCTGTTTTTT. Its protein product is CASSQALATGELFF.

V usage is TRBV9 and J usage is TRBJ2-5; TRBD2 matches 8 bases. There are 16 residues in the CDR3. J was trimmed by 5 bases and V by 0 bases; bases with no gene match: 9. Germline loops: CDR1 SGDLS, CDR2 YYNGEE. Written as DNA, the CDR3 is TGTGCCAGCAGCGTAGCCCCGGGGGGGGGAGACGAGACCCAGTACTTC. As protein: CASSVAPGGGDETQYF. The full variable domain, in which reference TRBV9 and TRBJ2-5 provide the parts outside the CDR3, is DSGVTQTPKHLITATGQRVTLRCSPRSGDLSVYWYQQSLDQGLQFLIQYYNGEERAKGNILERFSAQQFPDLHSELNLSSLELGDSALYFCASSVAPGGGDETQYFGPGTRLLVL.

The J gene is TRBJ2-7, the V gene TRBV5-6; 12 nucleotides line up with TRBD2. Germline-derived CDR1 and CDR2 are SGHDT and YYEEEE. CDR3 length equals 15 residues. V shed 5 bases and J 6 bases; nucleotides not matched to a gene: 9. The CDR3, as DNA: TGTGCCAGCAGTTCTCGACTAGCGGGAGTTAGCGAGCAGTACTTC. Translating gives CASSSRLAGVSEQYF.

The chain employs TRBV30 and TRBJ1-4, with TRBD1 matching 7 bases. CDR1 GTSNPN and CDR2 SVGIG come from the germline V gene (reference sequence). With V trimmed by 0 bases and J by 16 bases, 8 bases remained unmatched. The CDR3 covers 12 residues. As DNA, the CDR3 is TGTGCCTGGAGTGTACGGGACAGTACACAGTTTTTT. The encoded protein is CAWSVRDSTQFF.

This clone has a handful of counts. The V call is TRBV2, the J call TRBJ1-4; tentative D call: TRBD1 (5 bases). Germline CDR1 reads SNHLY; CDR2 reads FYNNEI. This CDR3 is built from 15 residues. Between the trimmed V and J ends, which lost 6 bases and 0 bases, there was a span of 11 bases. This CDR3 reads CASRAGRATNEKLFF. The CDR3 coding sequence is TGTGCCAGCAGGGCAGGGCGAGCAACTAATGAAAAACTGTTTTTT.

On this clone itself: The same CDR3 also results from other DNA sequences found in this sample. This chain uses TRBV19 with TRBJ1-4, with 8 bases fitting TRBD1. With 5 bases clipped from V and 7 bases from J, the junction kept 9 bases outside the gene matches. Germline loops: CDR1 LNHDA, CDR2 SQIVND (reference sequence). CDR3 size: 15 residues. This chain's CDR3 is CASSPRTGGGEKLFF. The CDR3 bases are TGTGCCAGTAGTCCCCGAACAGGGGGTGGTGAAAAACTGTTTTTT.

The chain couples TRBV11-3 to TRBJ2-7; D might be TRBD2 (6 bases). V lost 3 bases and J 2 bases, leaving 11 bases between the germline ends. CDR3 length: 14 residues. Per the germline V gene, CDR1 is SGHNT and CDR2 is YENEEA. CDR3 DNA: TGTGCCAGCAGCTTGGCGGGATCGGCCTACGAGCAGTACTTC. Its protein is CASSLAGSAYEQYF.

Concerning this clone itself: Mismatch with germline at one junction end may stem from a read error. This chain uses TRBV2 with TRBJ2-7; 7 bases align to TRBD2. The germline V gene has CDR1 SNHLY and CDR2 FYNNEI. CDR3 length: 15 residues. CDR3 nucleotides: TGTGCCAGCAGTGAAATATCGTCTAGCGGCCCGGGTCGTCACTTC. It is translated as CASSEISSSGPGRHF.

The CDR3 DNA follows: TGTGCCAGCAGCGTAGGTCCAGGGGGAAGCACTGAAGCTTTCTTT. It codes for CASSVGPGGSTEAFF. This rearrangement joins TRBV9 to TRBJ1-1; TRBD1 agrees at 7 bases. The CDR3 spans 15 residues. Losses at the gene ends were 0 bases for V and 4 bases for J; bases not matched to a gene: 6. Germline V gene sequence: CDR1 SGDLS, CDR2 YYNGEE.

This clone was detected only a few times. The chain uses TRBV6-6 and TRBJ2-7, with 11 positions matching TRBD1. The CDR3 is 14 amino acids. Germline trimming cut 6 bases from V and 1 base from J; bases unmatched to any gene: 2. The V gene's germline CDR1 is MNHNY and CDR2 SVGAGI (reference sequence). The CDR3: CASSGQGASYEQYF. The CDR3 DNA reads TGTGCCAGCAGCGGACAGGGGGCTTCCTACGAGCAGTACTTC.

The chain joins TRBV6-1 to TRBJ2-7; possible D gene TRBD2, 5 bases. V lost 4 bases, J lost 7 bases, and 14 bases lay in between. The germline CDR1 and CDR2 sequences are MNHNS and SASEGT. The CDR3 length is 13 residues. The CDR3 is CASSVGLVVEQYF. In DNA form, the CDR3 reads TGTGCCAGCAGTGTCGGACTCGTTGTGGAGCAGTACTTC.

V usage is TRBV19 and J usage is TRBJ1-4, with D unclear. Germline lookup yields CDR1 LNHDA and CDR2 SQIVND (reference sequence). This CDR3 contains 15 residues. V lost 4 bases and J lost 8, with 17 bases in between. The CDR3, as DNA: TGTGCCAGTAGTAGAGGAGGAGGGTATGGGGAAAAACTGTTTTTT. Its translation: CASSRGGGYGEKLFF. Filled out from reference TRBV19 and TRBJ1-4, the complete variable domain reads DGGITQSPKYLFRKEGQNVTLSCEQNLNHDAMYWYRQDPGQGLRLIYYSQIVNDFQKGDIAEGYSVSREKKESFPLTVTSAQKNPTAFYLCASSRGGGYGEKLFFGSGTQLSVL.

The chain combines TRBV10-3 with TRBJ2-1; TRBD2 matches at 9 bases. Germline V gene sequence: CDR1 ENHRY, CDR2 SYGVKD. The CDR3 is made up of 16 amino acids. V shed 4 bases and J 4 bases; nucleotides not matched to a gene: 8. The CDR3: CAISVGSSGDYNEQFF. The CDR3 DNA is TGTGCCATCAGTGTTGGGTCTAGCGGGGATTACAATGAGCAGTTCTTC.

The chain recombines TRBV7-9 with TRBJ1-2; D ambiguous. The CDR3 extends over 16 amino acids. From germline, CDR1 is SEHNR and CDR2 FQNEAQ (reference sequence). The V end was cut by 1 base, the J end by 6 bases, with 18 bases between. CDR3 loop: CASSLGGGLIWDGYTF. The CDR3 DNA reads TGTGCCAGCAGCTTAGGAGGTGGACTTATATGGGATGGCTACACCTTC.

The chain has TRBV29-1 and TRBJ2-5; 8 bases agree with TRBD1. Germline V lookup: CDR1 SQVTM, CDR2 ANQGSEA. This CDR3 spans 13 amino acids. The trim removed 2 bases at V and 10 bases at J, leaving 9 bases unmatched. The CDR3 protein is CSVETLVGTGQYF. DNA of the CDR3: TGCAGCGTTGAAACTTTAGTCGGGACAGGCCAGTACTTC.

The CDR3 DNA reads TGTGCCAGCAGTTTTCGACAGGGCTCGTACAATGAGCAGTTCTTC. Translated, it gives CASSFRQGSYNEQFF. This chain connects TRBV27 to TRBJ2-1; TRBD1 aligns across 7 bases. CDR1 MNHEY and CDR2 SMNVEV come from the germline V gene (reference sequence). The CDR3 totals 15 residues. The ends lost 3 bases at V and 4 bases at J; junction bases unmatched: 6.

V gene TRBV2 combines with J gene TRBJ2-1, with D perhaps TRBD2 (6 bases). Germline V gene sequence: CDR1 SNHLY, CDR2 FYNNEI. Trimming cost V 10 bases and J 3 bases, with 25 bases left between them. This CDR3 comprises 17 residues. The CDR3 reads CATPRGGPGRDYNEQFF. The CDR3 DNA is TGTGCCACCCCCCGGGGAGGCCCAGGACGGGACTACAATGAGCAGTTCTTC.